This T cell receptor beta chain emerged from a study of cytomegalovirus exposure and HLA in healthy donors. Primers included in the PCR were 60 Vbeta and 13 Jbeta primers. Data came from immunoSEQ multiplex PCR; TCRdb stores just in-frame clones and leaves some out. The table has about 140,000 clones, about 77% seen once; the top ten hold less than 5%. Notes on the study in general: Most TCR sequences showed up rarely, but some public TCRs showed up in many donors.

CDR3 length equals 12 residues. Germline V gene data show CDR1 as SEHNR and CDR2 as FQNEAQ (reference sequence). For this clone: The antigen is undetermined. Mismatch with germline at one junction end may stem from a read error.

The chain couples TRBV7-9 to TRBJ1-4, with 7 nucleotides matching TRBD1. Sequenced sample: PBMCs. The TCR originated in a male donor in good health and CMV-seronegative. The DNA of the CDR3 is TGTTCCAGCAGCTTAGGGGGCGGAAAACTGTTTTTT. Translating it yields CSSSLGGGKLFF.